This TCR beta chain derives from a study of CD8+CD57+ T cells in acquired aplastic anemia. Study-wide points: Patients had around 30 CD8+ CDR3 sequences in common with controls (the shared set).

This clonotype was seen ten or more times. The antigen remains undetermined. Between the trimmed V and J ends, which lost 6 bases and 8 bases, there was a span of 19 bases. CDR1 is MNHNS, CDR2 SASEGT, per germline. The CDR3 is 15 amino acids. Patients picked for sequencing had shown CD8+CD57+ cell expansion detected by flow cytometry. There were no patients without severe acquired aplastic anemia. Template material for TCR beta VDJ and CDR3 profiling consisted of genomic DNA. MiXCR, run by TCRdb on the reads, gives a single entry per CDR3 protein. The repertoire includes 150,000 to 200,000 distinct CDR3 sequences, roughly 43% of them detected once, and more than 0.85% sits in the top ten.

The clonotype originates from a human donor with aplastic anemia. The rearrangement joins TRBV6-1 to TRBJ1-4, with D tentatively TRBD1 (6 bases). The sequencing input was sorted CD4+, CD8+, or CD8+CD57+ T cells (not recorded which) from PBMCs. The CDR3 sequence is CASSRGPGAGEKLFF. DNA of the CDR3: TGTGCCAGCAGCCGAGGACCGGGGGCAGGGGAAAAACTGTTTTTT.